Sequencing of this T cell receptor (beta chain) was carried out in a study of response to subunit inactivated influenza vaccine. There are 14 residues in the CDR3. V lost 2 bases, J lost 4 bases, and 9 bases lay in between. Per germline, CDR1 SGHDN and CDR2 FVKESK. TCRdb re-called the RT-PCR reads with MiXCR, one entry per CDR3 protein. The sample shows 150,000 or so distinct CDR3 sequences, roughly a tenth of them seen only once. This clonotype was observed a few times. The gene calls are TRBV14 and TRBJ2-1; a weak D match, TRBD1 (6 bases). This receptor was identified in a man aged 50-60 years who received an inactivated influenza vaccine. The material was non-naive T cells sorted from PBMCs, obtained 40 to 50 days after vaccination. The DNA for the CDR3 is TGTGCCAGCAGCCAATTCGACAGGTACAATGAGCAGTTCTTC. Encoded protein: CASSQFDRYNEQFF.